This T cell receptor beta chain was observed in a study of Graves' ophthalmopathy and Graves' hyperthyroidism. Germline V lookup: CDR1 MNHNS, CDR2 SASEGT. Trimming took 6 bases from V and 8 from J, leaving 23 bases between them. There are 17 residues in the CDR3. Presentation of ophthalmopathy in the donors involved moderate-to-severe activity, CAS ≥3, NOSPECS ≥4 and a duration under 3 months. RNA served as the template for amplifying TCR beta CDR3 regions. The first round was an RT-PCR with HTBI primers, and the second round was a multiplex PCR. TCRdb used MiXCR to reprocess the multiplex PCR reads, holding one entry per CDR3 protein. The data contain 650,000 to 900,000 distinct CDR3 sequences, approximately 40% of them singletons.

This chain connects TRBV6-1 to TRBJ1-6, with TRBD1 as a possible D gene (5 bases). This clonotype was obtained from an adult man with Graves' ophthalmopathy. Sequencing was carried out using peripheral blood. In DNA form, the CDR3 reads TGTGCCAGCAGACGACTCGGGGGGAGTAGGGTGGATTCACCCCTCCACTTT. This encodes CASRRLGGSRVDSPLHF.